This entry concerns a single T cell receptor beta chain. The data were taken from a study of cytomegalovirus exposure and HLA in healthy donors. Use of 60 Vbeta and 13 Jbeta primers characterized the PCR. The data were produced by immunoSEQ multiplex PCR, yet TCRdb's version contains in-frame clones alone and is incomplete. The sample carries 90,000 or so clones, just under 75% recorded once. Input material: PBMCs. The receptor was isolated from a man in his sixties in good health and CMV-seronegative.

The CDR3 here is CASTWTSGYEQYF. CDR3 nucleotide sequence: TGTGCCAGCACCTGGACTAGCGGGTACGAGCAGTACTTC. The V gene is TRBV6-1, the J gene TRBJ2-7; 11 bases line up with TRBD2. Germline V gene data show CDR1 as MNHNS and CDR2 as SASEGT. V lost 7 bases, J lost 4 bases, and 3 bases stayed unmatched. The CDR3 covers 13 residues.